The sequence of this TCR beta chain was determined in a study of cytomegalovirus exposure and HLA in healthy donors. Study conclusions and caveats: When analyzed later, the rates of TCR association showed variation by HLA locus, with DRB1 the most and HLA-C the fewest. Across all donors, roughly uniform sequencing depth was an assumption of the presence/absence analyses. A later analysis associated under 20,000 TCR beta sequences with HLA alleles at a 0.05 false discovery rate. Of the V segments, some could not be distinguished, including TRBV6-2 and TRBV6-3, and were excluded.

On this clone itself: Its antigen is not known.

The CDR3 extends over 12 amino acids. V was clipped by 0 bases and J by 6 bases, with 7 bases between them. The germline gives CDR1 GTSNPN, CDR2 SVGIG (reference sequence). PCR was performed using 60 Vbeta and 13 Jbeta primers. Method: immunoSEQ multiplex PCR; TCRdb's copy keeps in-frame clones and lacks some. The data hold just over 150,000 clones, with approximately 80% observed a single time. This TCR came from a male donor in good health and CMV-seropositive. Sequencing input: PBMCs. The J gene is TRBJ2-3, the V gene TRBV30; D unresolved. The CDR3 reads CAWSVATDTQYF. In nucleotides, the CDR3 is TGTGCCTGGAGTGTAGCCACGGATACGCAGTATTTT.